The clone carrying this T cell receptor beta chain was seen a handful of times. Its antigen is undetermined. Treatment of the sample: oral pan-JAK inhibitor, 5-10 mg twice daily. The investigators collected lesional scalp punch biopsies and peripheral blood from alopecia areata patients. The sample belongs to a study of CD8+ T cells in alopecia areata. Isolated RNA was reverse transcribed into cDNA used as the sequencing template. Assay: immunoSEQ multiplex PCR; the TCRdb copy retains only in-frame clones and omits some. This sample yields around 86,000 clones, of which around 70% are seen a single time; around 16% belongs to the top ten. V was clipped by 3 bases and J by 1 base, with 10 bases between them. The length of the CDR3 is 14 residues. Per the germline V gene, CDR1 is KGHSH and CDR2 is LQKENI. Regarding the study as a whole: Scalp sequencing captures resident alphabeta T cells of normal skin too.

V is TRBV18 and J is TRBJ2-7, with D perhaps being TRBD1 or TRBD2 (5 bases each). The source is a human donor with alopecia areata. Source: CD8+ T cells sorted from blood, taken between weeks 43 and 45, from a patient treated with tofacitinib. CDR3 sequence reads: CASSPGTESYEQYF. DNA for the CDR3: TGTGCCAGCTCACCGGGGACGGAGTCCTACGAGCAGTACTTC.